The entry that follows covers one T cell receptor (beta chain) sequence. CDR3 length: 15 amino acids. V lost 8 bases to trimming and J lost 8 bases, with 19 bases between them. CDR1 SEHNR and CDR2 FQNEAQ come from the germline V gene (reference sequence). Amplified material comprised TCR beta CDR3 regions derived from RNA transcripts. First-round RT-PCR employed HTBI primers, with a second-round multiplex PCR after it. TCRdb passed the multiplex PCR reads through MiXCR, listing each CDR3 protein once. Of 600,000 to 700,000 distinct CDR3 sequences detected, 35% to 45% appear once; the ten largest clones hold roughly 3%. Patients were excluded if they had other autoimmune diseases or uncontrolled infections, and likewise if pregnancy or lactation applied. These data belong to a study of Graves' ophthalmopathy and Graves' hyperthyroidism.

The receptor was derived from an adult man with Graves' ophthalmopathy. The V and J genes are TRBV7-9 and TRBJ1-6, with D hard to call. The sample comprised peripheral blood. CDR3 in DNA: TGTGCCAGCTCAACCCGGCCGCGAGAGGATTCACCCCTCCACTTT. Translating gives CASSTRPREDSPLHF.